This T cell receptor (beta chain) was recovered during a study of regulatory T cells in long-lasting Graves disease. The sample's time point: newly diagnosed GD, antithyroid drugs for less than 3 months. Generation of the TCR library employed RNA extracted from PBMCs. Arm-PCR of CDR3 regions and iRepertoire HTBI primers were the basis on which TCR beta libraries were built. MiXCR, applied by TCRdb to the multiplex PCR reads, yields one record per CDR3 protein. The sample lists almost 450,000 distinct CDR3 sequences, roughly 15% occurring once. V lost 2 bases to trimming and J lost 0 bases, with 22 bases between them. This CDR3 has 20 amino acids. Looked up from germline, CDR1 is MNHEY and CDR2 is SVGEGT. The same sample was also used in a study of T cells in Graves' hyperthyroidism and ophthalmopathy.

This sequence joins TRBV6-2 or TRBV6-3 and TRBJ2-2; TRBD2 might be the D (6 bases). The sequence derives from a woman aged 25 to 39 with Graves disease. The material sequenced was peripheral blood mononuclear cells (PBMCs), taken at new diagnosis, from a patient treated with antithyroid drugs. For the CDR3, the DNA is TGTGCCAGCAGTTACCCTCTCAGCGGGCCCTTGTTCGCGAACACCGGGGAGCTGTTTTTT. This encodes CASSYPLSGPLFANTGELFF.